This TCR beta chain derives from a study of cytomegalovirus exposure and HLA in healthy donors. Study-wide findings and caveats: First-cohort TCR clusters were later found to tend to co-occur in the approximately 110 validation repertoires. Rare TCR sequences predominated, though certain public TCRs were found in many donors.

Germline loops: CDR1 SGHRS, CDR2 YFSETQ. The CDR3 contains 15 residues. V shed 0 bases, J shed 1 base, and the junction held 3 bases outside the gene matches. Separate from the approximately 670-subject first cohort, the 120-subject validation cohort was the one that the donors belonged to. Notes on this clone: What it binds is unknown.

Produced via immunoSEQ multiplex PCR; TCRdb's table is partial and in-frame only. The data hold over 200,000 clones, with about 91% observed a single time. The chain uses TRBV5-1 and TRBJ2-7, with 8 bases matching TRBD1. This TCR was recovered from a young woman in good health and CMV-seronegative. The sample was PBMCs. The CDR3 here is CASSLVGTGSYEQYF. For the CDR3, the DNA is TGCGCCAGCAGCTTGGTGGGGACAGGATCCTACGAGCAGTACTTC.